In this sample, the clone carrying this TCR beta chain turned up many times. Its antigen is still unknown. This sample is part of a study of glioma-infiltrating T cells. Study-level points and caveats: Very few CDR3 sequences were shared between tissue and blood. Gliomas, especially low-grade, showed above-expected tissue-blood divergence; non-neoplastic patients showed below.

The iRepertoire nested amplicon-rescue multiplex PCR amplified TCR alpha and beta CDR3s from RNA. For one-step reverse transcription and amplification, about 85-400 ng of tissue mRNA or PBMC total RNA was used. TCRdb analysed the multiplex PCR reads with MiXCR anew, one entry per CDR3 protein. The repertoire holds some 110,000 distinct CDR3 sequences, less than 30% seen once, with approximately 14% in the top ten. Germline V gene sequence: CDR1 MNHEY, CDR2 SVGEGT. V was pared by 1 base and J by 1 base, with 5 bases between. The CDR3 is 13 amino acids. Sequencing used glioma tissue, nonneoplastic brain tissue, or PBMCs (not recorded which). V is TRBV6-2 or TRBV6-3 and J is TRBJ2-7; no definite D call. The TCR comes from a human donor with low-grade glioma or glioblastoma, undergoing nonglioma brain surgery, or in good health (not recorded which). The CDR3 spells CASSYFLSYEQYF. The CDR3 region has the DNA TGTGCCAGCAGTTACTTCCTGTCCTACGAGCAGTACTTC.